Below, 28 T cell receptor beta chains from the same sample are listed, as sequenced in a study of beta chain features in type 1 diabetes. TCRB transcripts that were expressed got sequenced, as all of the isolated RNA had been reverse transcribed. The table came from immunoSEQ multiplex PCR; TCRdb's copy has only in-frame clones and leaves some out. The data show roughly 400,000 clones, approximately 13% seen once. The sequenced sample was naive CD4+ T cells from blood. These receptors all come from a man younger than 45 in good health.

This clone was counted between two and nine times. The CDR3 loop reads CASSSQTGETQYF. In nucleotides, the CDR3 is TGTGCCAGCAGCTCGCAAACAGGGGAGACCCAGTACTTC. The rearrangement links TRBV7-2 to TRBJ2-5; a weak D match, TRBD1 (6 bases). CDR1 is SGHTA, CDR2 FQGNSA, per germline. The CDR3 spans 13 residues. The V end was cut by 4 bases, the J end by 5 bases, with 11 bases between.

The CDR3 bases are TGTGCCAGCAGCGTAGTGGGACTAGCTCCAGATACGCAGTATTTT. Its protein is CASSVVGLAPDTQYF. This chain uses TRBV9 with TRBJ2-3; 9 nucleotides agree with TRBD2. The CDR3 contains 15 residues. With 0 bases clipped from V and 4 bases from J, the junction kept 3 bases outside the gene matches. In germline, CDR1 is SGDLS, CDR2 YYNGEE.

This rearrangement joins TRBV10-3 to TRBJ1-4; possible D gene TRBD1, 6 bases. The V gene's germline CDR1 is ENHRY and CDR2 SYGVKD. The CDR3 totals 13 residues. V gave up 6 bases and J gave up 5 bases, with 10 bases separating them. The CDR3 reads CAIREDRNEKLFF. The DNA for the CDR3 is TGTGCCATCAGGGAAGACAGGAATGAAAAACTGTTTTTT.

The chain has TRBV30 and TRBJ1-1; a weak D match, TRBD1 (5 bases). The CDR3 loop spans 11 amino acids. Trimming removed 0 bases at V and 10 bases at J, with 9 bases between. Germline values: CDR1 GTSNPN, CDR2 SVGIG (reference sequence). The CDR3 region is CAWSVRGGAFF. In nucleotides, the CDR3 is TGTGCCTGGAGTGTACGGGGGGGAGCTTTCTTT.

J is TRBJ2-5 and V is TRBV21-1. TRBV21-1 is flagged as a pseudogene. CDR3 length: 10 residues. The CDR3 bases are TGTGCCAGCAGCTTTGGGACCCAGTACTTC. Residues: CASSFGTQYF.

CDR3 protein: CASSVQMNTGELFF. The CDR3 DNA reads TGTGCCAGTAGTGTACAGATGAACACCGGGGAGCTGTTTTTT. The chain couples TRBV19 to TRBJ2-2; D unresolved. Germline CDR1 reads LNHDA; CDR2 reads SQIVND (reference sequence). The CDR3 is 14 residues long. V was clipped by 5 bases and J by 1 base, with 8 bases between them.

This clone was picked up a small number of times. This chain links TRBV7-2 with TRBJ2-5; D is possibly TRBD1 (6 bases). CDR1 SGHTA and CDR2 FQGNSA come from the germline V gene. V was trimmed by 7 bases and J by 7 bases, leaving 19 bases between them. This CDR3 has 14 residues. CDR3 in DNA: TGTGCCAGCAAGGGTAATGGGGGCGGGCGGACCCAGTACTTC. Protein: CASKGNGGGRTQYF.

The chain couples TRBV10-3 to TRBJ2-3, with D possibly matching TRBD1 (5 bases). Trimming pared 2 bases from V and 5 bases from J, leaving 17 bases between. Germline CDR1 reads ENHRY; CDR2 reads SYGVKD. The CDR3 loop spans 16 amino acids. This CDR3 reads CAISEVAGAIRDTQYF. In DNA form, the CDR3 reads TGTGCCATCAGTGAGGTAGCTGGGGCTATAAGAGATACGCAGTATTTT.

In its sample, this clone was seen a few times. The J gene is TRBJ1-1, the V gene TRBV29-1; D unclear. Germline V lookup: CDR1 SQVTM, CDR2 ANQGSEA. Trimming took 5 bases from V and 3 from J, leaving 7 bases between them. The CDR3 is 11 amino acids. This chain's CDR3 is CSVRRDTEAFF. The CDR3 DNA reads as TGCAGCGTTCGAAGGGACACTGAAGCTTTCTTT.

In this sample, this clone turned up a few times. This chain connects TRBV5-4 to TRBJ2-4, with TRBD1 identical over 9 bases. The CDR3 loop spans 17 amino acids. The junction had 4 bases not matched to a gene; V was cut back by 0 bases and J by 0 bases. Germline-derived CDR1 and CDR2 are SGHNT and YYREEE (reference sequence). CDR3 sequence reads: CASSLGGTGLAKNIQYF. The CDR3 DNA sequence: TGTGCCAGCAGCTTGGGGGGGACAGGGCTAGCCAAAAACATTCAGTACTTC.

This chain joins TRBV5-4 and TRBJ2-4; D gene ambiguous. The germline V gene encodes CDR1 SGHNT and CDR2 YYREEE (reference sequence). The CDR3 runs to 15 residues. Trimming removed 4 bases at V and 5 bases at J, with 16 bases between. DNA of the CDR3: TGTGCCAGCAGCGCCGACCGAGGTGCCCAAAACATTCAGTACTTC. Its translation is CASSADRGAQNIQYF.

This clone was seen more than once but under ten times. V gene TRBV12-5 combines with J gene TRBJ2-5, with D unresolved. Trimming removed 4 bases from V and 5 bases from J, with 8 bases in between. The germline gives CDR1 LGHNT, CDR2 FRNRAP. The CDR3 is 12 residues long. This CDR3 reads CASGSLSETQYF. The CDR3 region has the DNA TGTGCTAGTGGTTCCCTTAGCGAGACCCAGTACTTC.

This clone was counted between two and nine times. J is TRBJ2-7 and V is TRBV9; D is ambiguous. This CDR3 has 16 amino acids. Trimming cost V 0 bases and J 3 bases, with 16 bases left between them. Germline V CDR1 and CDR2: SGDLS, YYNGEE. This chain's CDR3 is CASSVGGFMPLYEQYV. DNA of the CDR3: TGTGCCAGCAGCGTAGGAGGCTTTATGCCCCTCTACGAGCAGTACGTC.

This clone was seen a handful of times. The chain uses TRBV30 and TRBJ1-1; no firm D call. V shed 3 bases and J shed 9 bases, with 8 bases lying between them. CDR1 and CDR2 (germline): GTSNPN, SVGIG (reference sequence). The CDR3 consists of 10 residues. CDR3 DNA sequence: TGTGCCTGGAGCACCAGTAAAGCTTTCTTT. Translated, it gives CAWSTSKAFF.

This clone showed up just a few times. The chain carries TRBV7-2 and TRBJ2-7, with D possibly TRBD2 on 5 matching bases. The CDR3 is 14 residues long. The germline V and J ends were trimmed by 1 base and 7 bases, with 14 bases remaining between them. From germline, CDR1 is SGHTA and CDR2 FQGNSA. This CDR3 is CASSLVRGTGEQYF. Here the CDR3 DNA reads TGTGCCAGCAGCTTAGTTCGGGGAACCGGGGAGCAGTACTTC.

The chain joins TRBV27 to TRBJ1-1, with a weak D call TRBD1 (5 bases). CDR3 size: 14 residues. Germline V gene data show CDR1 as MNHEY and CDR2 as SMNVEV (reference sequence). Deletions cut 7 bases from V and 4 bases from J, with 16 bases between. CDR3: CASNLVGGATEAFF. The CDR3 DNA follows: TGTGCCAGCAACCTAGTGGGGGGTGCCACTGAAGCTTTCTTT.

Comment on this clone: The same CDR3 is also encoded by other DNA sequences in this sample. The chain joins TRBV9 to TRBJ1-1; D is uncertain. V lost 4 bases and J 1 base, leaving 11 bases between the germline ends. This CDR3 has 14 residues. Looked up from germline, CDR1 is SGDLS and CDR2 is YYNGEE. CDR3 sequence: CASSPGQTNTEAFF. The CDR3 nucleotides read TGTGCCAGCAGCCCCGGCCAGACGAACACTGAAGCTTTCTTT.

This clone was counted a few times. V gene TRBV4-3 combines with J gene TRBJ1-2; maybe TRBD1 (6 bases). CDR1 LGHNA and CDR2 YSLEER come from the germline V gene. Deletions cut 4 bases from V and 7 bases from J, with 13 bases between. There are 13 residues in the CDR3. The CDR3 DNA is TGCGCCAGCAGCCTTGGGGGGCGTTCTGGCTACACCTTC. Residues: CASSLGGRSGYTF.

The chain couples TRBV11-2 to TRBJ2-5; TRBD1 is a possible D gene (5 bases). Germline assignment: CDR1 SGHAT and CDR2 FQNNGV. The V and J ends lost 1 base and 4 bases respectively, with 7 bases between them. This CDR3 is built from 13 residues. As DNA, the CDR3 is TGTGCCAGCAGCTTAGGCAGGGCAGAGACCCAGTACTTC. Translated, it gives CASSLGRAETQYF.

About this clone: A read error may explain this, as a much larger clone is one base away. This CDR3 reads CASSFGTDTQYF. DNA for the CDR3: TGTGCCAGCAGCTTTGGCACAGATACGCAGTATTTT. The chain recombines TRBV5-6 with TRBJ2-3; D remains unclear. Germline values: CDR1 SGHDT, CDR2 YYEEEE. V was pared by 2 bases and J by 1 base, with 2 bases between. The CDR3 totals 12 residues.

This clone was detected only a few times. This sequence joins TRBV11-1 and TRBJ2-1, with 9 bases fitting TRBD2. There are 13 residues in the CDR3. CDR1 and CDR2 (germline): SGHAT, FQDESV (reference sequence). With V trimmed by 3 bases and J by 15 bases, 9 bases remained unmatched. The CDR3: CASSFVRGTSTFF. The CDR3 DNA follows: TGTGCCAGCAGCTTCGTCAGGGGGACTAGCACGTTCTTC.

The genes are TRBV9 and TRBJ2-1, with 7 bases matching TRBD2. Per the germline V gene, CDR1 is SGDLS and CDR2 is YYNGEE. The CDR3 totals 17 residues. Trimming removed 7 bases from V and 0 bases from J; junction bases left unmatched: 13. CDR3 protein: CASAVWDPSGSYNEQFF. The CDR3 DNA is TGTGCCAGCGCGGTGTGGGATCCTAGCGGCTCCTACAATGAGCAGTTCTTC. The full variable domain, rest sourced from reference TRBV9 and TRBJ2-1, is DSGVTQTPKHLITATGQRVTLRCSPRSGDLSVYWYQQSLDQGLQFLIQYYNGEERAKGNILERFSAQQFPDLHSELNLSSLELGDSALYFCASAVWDPSGSYNEQFFGPGTRLTVL.

This clone has a handful of counts. The CDR3 loop is CASSLAGYEQYV. CDR3 coding DNA: TGTGCCAGCAGCCTAGCGGGCTACGAGCAGTACGTC. This rearrangement joins TRBV11-2 to TRBJ2-7, with 8 bases identical to TRBD2. The CDR3 spans 12 residues. Germline V gene lookup returns CDR1 SGHAT and CDR2 FQNNGV. V lost 5 bases to trimming and J lost 3 bases; unmatched junction nucleotides: 0.

This clone has just a few counts. The genes are TRBV7-9 and TRBJ2-1, with D possibly being TRBD2 (5 bases). The germline V gene has CDR1 SEHNR and CDR2 FQNEAQ (reference sequence). The V gene lost 1 base and the J gene lost 7 bases, with 14 bases spanning the gap. The CDR3 spans 15 residues. The CDR3 coding sequence is TGTGCCAGCAGCTTAGTCCAGCGGAGAGGGAATGAGCAGTTCTTC. Its protein product is CASSLVQRRGNEQFF.

This clone occurred a few times. The chain couples TRBV30 to TRBJ1-2; D remains unclear. Germline assignment: CDR1 GTSNPN and CDR2 SVGIG (reference sequence). Trimming shortened V by 0 bases and J by 6 bases, and 8 bases separated the two germline ends. This CDR3 contains 12 residues. As DNA, the CDR3 is TGTGCCTGGAGTGTGAGTAGGAATGGCTACACCTTC. Translation gives CAWSVSRNGYTF.

The V and J genes are TRBV25-1 and TRBJ2-1; TRBD2 matches at 11 bases. The CDR3 spans 14 residues. J lost 9 bases, V lost 8 bases, and 9 bases had no gene match. Looked up from germline, CDR1 is MGHDK and CDR2 is SYGVNS. The CDR3 coding sequence is TGTGCCAGCCGAGTCGGCCTAGCGGGAGGTGAGCAGTTCTTC. This codes for CASRVGLAGGEQFF.

There are a few counts of this clone. The chain is built from TRBV7-9 and TRBJ2-1; D is ambiguous. The germline V gene has CDR1 SEHNR and CDR2 FQNEAQ (reference sequence). Trimming took off 3 bases at V and 8 bases at J, with 11 bases between the two ends. CDR3 length equals 13 residues. Here the CDR3 reads CASSFLSFHEQFF. The CDR3 nucleotides are TGTGCCAGCAGCTTTTTAAGTTTCCATGAGCAGTTCTTC.

This clone was picked up a small number of times. The chain combines TRBV7-9 with TRBJ2-7; D might be TRBD2 (6 bases). The V gene lost 6 bases and the J gene lost 5 bases, with 17 bases spanning the gap. The germline V gene encodes CDR1 SEHNR and CDR2 FQNEAQ (reference sequence). The CDR3 runs 14 residues. As DNA, the CDR3 is TGTGCCAGCAGACCTCCGGAGGGTGCCAACGAGCAGTACTTC. Amino acids: CASRPPEGANEQYF. The variable domain in full, with the rest retrieved from reference TRBV7-9 and TRBJ2-7, is DTGVSQNPRHKITKRGQNVTFRCDPISEHNRLYWYRQTLGQGPEFLTYFQNEAQLEKSRLLSDRFSAERPKGSFSTLEIQRTEQGDSAMYLCASRPPEGANEQYFGPGTRLTVT.